This is a list of T cell receptor beta chains from one sample in a study of tumor and adjacent non-tumor tissue in lung cancer. TCRdb itself ran the multiplex PCR reads through MiXCR, one entry per CDR3 protein. This table holds about 100,000 distinct CDR3 sequences, less than 75% found once. The sequenced sample was distant non-tumor lung tissue. These TCRs come from a young man with non-small cell lung cancer. Both conserved end residues are part of each CDR3. A D gene is named only where the DNA matches it firmly. The size field is filled for only some rows; it gives once, few, many or a size class.

j_call | clone_size | d_call | v_call | cdr3_aa | cdr3_nt
TRBJ1-1 | . | . | TRBV5-6 | CASDLFMATEAFF | TGTGCCAGCGACTTGTTTATGGCCACTGAAGCTTTCTTT
TRBJ1-3 | . | TRBD1 | TRBV9 | CARSTTGDSLSGNTIYF | TGTGCCAGGAGCACCACAGGGGACTCGCTCTCTGGAAACACCATATATTTT
TRBJ2-7 | . | TRBD2 | TRBV20-1 | CNARSSGGYEQYF | TGCAATGCTAGGTCCAGCGGGGGTTACGAGCAGTACTTC
TRBJ1-1 | few | . | TRBV6-1 | CASSLLRGGNTEAFF | TGTGCCAGCAGCCTACTCAGAGGGGGGAACACTGAAGCTTTCTTT
TRBJ1-4 | many | . | TRBV29-1 | CSAWDDEKLFF | TGCAGCGCCTGGGACGATGAAAAACTGTTTTTT
TRBJ2-7 | . | TRBD2 | TRBV5-1 | CASSFSGTLDEQYF | TGCGCCAGCAGCTTTAGCGGGACGTTAGACGAGCAGTACTTC
TRBJ1-3 | few | TRBD1 | TRBV11-2 | CASSTDRAGNTIYF | TGTGCCAGCAGCACCGACAGGGCTGGAAACACCATATATTTT
TRBJ1-6 | . | . | TRBV11-1 | CTSSADIYKSPLHF | TGCACCAGCAGCGCCGACATTTATAAATCACCCCTCCACTTT
TRBJ2-5 | . | . | TRBV12-3/TRBV12-4 | CASSLGQELGTQYF | TGCGCCAGCAGTTTGGGGCAGGAATTGGGGACTCAGTACTTC
TRBJ2-2 | . | TRBD1 | TRBV5-4 | CASSLRTGGYTGELYF | TGTGCCAGCAGCTTGAGGACAGGGGGTTACACCGGGGAGCTGTATTTC
TRBJ2-3 | many | TRBD2 | TRBV4-1 | CASSQIWSGGVDTQYF | TGCGCCAGCAGCCAAATTTGGTCGGGGGGGGTAGATACGCAGTATTTT
TRBJ2-7 | . | . | TRBV11-3 | CSSSSRYGTYEQYF | TGTTCCAGCAGCTCGCGGTACGGAACCTACGAGCAGTACTTC
TRBJ2-4 | few | . | TRBV11-1 | CASSGDRLSKNIQYF | TGTGCCAGCAGCGGGGACCGACTGTCCAAAAACATTCAGTACTTC
TRBJ1-5 | . | TRBD1 | TRBV20-1 | CSALGTGDFQPQHF | TGCAGTGCCCTCGGGACAGGGGATTTTCAGCCCCAGCATTTT
TRBJ2-7 | . | TRBD1 | TRBV7-8 | CASILAPGQGYEQYF | TGTGCCAGCATCCTCGCCCCGGGACAGGGGTACGAACAGTACTTC
TRBJ2-7 | many | TRBD1 | TRBV29-1 | CSVSMDRISSYEQYF | TGCAGCGTCTCAATGGACAGGATCAGCTCCTACGAGCAGTACTTC
TRBJ2-7 | . | . | TRBV20-1 | CSATRGGEVYEQYF | TGCAGTGCCACCCGTGGCGGAGAAGTCTACGAGCAATACTTC
TRBJ2-7 | many | . | TRBV24-1 | CATSGRGPPYEQYF | TGTGCCACCAGTGGCAGGGGACCTCCCTACGAGCAGTACTTC
TRBJ2-1 | few | . | TRBV11-2 | CVSTPNNEQFF | TGTGTCAGCACCCCCAACAATGAGCAGTTCTTC
TRBJ1-2 | . | TRBD1 | TRBV11-1 | CASGLLGTAWHDGFTF | TGTGCCAGCGGCCTCCTAGGGACAGCGTGGCATGATGGCTTCACCTTC
TRBJ2-4 | . | . | TRBV11-2 | CASTYGGRGFIQYF | TGTGCCAGCACCTACGGGGGGCGAGGATTCATTCAGTACTTC
TRBJ2-7 | . | . | TRBV12-3/TRBV12-4 | CAGSLGLPLYEQYF | TGTGCCGGCAGTTTGGGGCTGCCCCTCTACGAGCAGTATTTC
TRBJ2-3 | . | . | TRBV11-2 | CASSYLNKDTQYF | TGTGCCAGCAGCTATTTAAACAAAGATACGCAATATTTT
TRBJ2-7 | few | TRBD2 | TRBV28 | CTSSLGLGTSGYEQYF | TGTACCAGCAGTTTAGGGCTCGGGACTAGTGGCTACGAGCAGTACTTC
TRBJ1-2 | many | TRBD1 | TRBV6-5 | CASRVQGATGYGYTF | TGTGCCAGCAGGGTACAGGGGGCTACTGGCTATGGCTACACCTTC
TRBJ1-2 | . | . | TRBV20-1 | CCAYAVSVPNYGYTF | TGCTGTGCTTATGCGGTTTCAGTCCCGAACTATGGCTACACCTTC
TRBJ2-3 | . | . | TRBV6-5 | CASSIKTSTDTQYF | TGTGCTAGCAGTATTAAGACTAGCACAGATACGCAGTATTTT
TRBJ1-4 | few | . | TRBV19 | CASPGGVATNEKLFF | TGTGCCAGCCCCGGAGGGGTTGCAACTAATGAAAAACTGTTTTTT
TRBJ2-1 | . | . | TRBV4-3 | CVSSQENPESSYNEQFF | TGCGTCAGCAGCCAAGAAAATCCGGAGAGCTCCTATAATGAGCAGTTCTTC
TRBJ2-1 | . | TRBD2 | TRBV11-3 | CASSFTWGGEQSF | TGTGCCAGCAGCTTCACATGGGGGGGTGAGCAGTCCTTC
TRBJ2-1 | . | TRBD2 | TRBV11-3 | CAGSLASGAFSSNNEQFF | TGTGCCGGCAGCTTAGCCAGCGGGGCTTTTAGCTCCAACAATGAGCAGTTCTTC
TRBJ1-2 | . | TRBD1 | TRBV29-1 | CSVGGGQGAYVYTF | TGCAGCGTCGGCGGTGGACAGGGGGCGTATGTCTACACCTTC
TRBJ1-1 | . | . | TRBV6-5 | CASTQPGRGTETFF | TGTGCCAGCACCCAACCGGGACGGGGCACTGAAACTTTCTTT
TRBJ2-1 | . | . | TRBV11-3 | CASSLLPPPHNEQFF | TGTGCCAGCAGCCTATTGCCTCCTCCCCACAATGAGCAGTTCTTC
TRBJ2-1 | . | TRBD2 | TRBV12-3/TRBV12-4 | CASTRTSGGAGNERFF | TGTGCCAGCACCAGGACTAGCGGGGGGGCAGGCAATGAGCGGTTCTTC
TRBJ1-3 | . | TRBD1 | TRBV7-9 | CASSTGQGILNTIYF | TGTGCCAGCAGCACCGGACAGGGAATTCTTAACACCATATATTTT
TRBJ1-2 | . | TRBD1 | TRBV11-2 | CPSSIGRRTGEGYGYTF | TGTCCCAGCAGCATAGGTCGGCGGACAGGGGAAGGCTATGGCTACACCTTC
TRBJ1-2 | . | . | TRBV5-4 | CTRSLVDPEYGYTF | TGTACCAGGAGCTTGGTGGACCCCGAATATGGCTACACCTTC
TRBJ1-1 | few | TRBD1 | TRBV30 | CAWILGQGNTEAFF | TGTGCCTGGATTCTCGGACAGGGGAACACTGAAGCTTTCTTT
TRBJ2-5 | . | . | TRBV29-1 | CSVEGVRGNAEIQYF | TGCAGCGTTGAAGGGGTCCGAGGGAATGCGGAGATCCAGTATTTC
TRBJ2-5 | many | TRBD1 | TRBV6-1 | CASSEVPGQLETQYF | TGTGCCAGCAGTGAAGTCCCGGGACAGTTGGAGACCCAGTACTTC
TRBJ2-2 | . | . | TRBV11-2 | CARSLDLTGKLFF | TGTGCCAGAAGCTTAGATCTCACCGGGAAGCTGTTTTTT
TRBJ2-7 | . | . | TRBV11-1 | CASSFSAAYKQYF | TGTGCTAGCAGCTTTTCTGCAGCCTACAAGCAGTACTTC
TRBJ1-5 | once | TRBD1 | TRBV24-1 | CATEFPGQIYKHPQHF | TGTGCCACCGAATTCCCGGGACAGATATACAAACATCCCCAGCATTTC
TRBJ1-1 | once | . | TRBV10-2 | CASSEPIPEAFF | TGCGCCAGCAGTGAGCCGATCCCTGAGGCTTTCTTT
TRBJ2-7 | . | . | TRBV4-3 | CASSQVAGSSYEQYF | TGCGCAAGCAGCCAAGTGGCGGGCAGTTCCTACGAGCAGTACTTC
TRBJ2-5 | many | . | TRBV6-5 | CASSIGVSGETQYF | TGTGCCAGCAGTATAGGGGTGAGCGGAGAGACCCAGTACTTC
TRBJ2-7 | . | TRBD1 | TRBV11-2 | CASSLGQGHEQYF | TGTGCCAGCAGCTTAGGACAGGGGCACGAGCAGTACTTC
TRBJ2-5 | . | . | TRBV13 | CASSLGGLEGGNGETQYF | TGTGCCAGCAGCTTAGGTGGATTAGAGGGAGGTAATGGAGAGACCCAGTACTTC
TRBJ1-5 | . | . | TRBV20-1 | CSAKAGRGSQPQHF | TGCAGTGCTAAAGCGGGCAGGGGCAGTCAGCCCCAGCATTTC
TRBJ2-7 | . | TRBD2 | TRBV20-1 | CGAKSSGGYEQYF | TGCGGTGCTAAATCGAGCGGGGGCTACGAGCAGTACTTC